The 10 T cell receptor beta chains in this list originate from one sample, sequenced in a study of shared clonotypes between healthy human individuals (dated by TCRdb to the early 2020s). Preparation of the library involved the immunoSEQ multiplex PCR assay. TCRdb stores this immuneACCESS table with in-frame sequences only. Part of the clones is absent; in the studies checked, under half of the shortfall reflects unresolved V genes, and no reason is known for the rest. The sample contains some 580,000 clones, 98% of them found a single time. In total, the top ten clones hold roughly 0.29% of the sample. CD8 naive samples were obtained by positive selection for CCR7 among CD45RO-negative cells, yielding a CD45RA+CCR7+ population from which TemRA cells were excluded. Sequenced sample: naive CD8+ T cells sorted from blood. The meaning of the sample's cell subset or site label: CD45RA+CCR7+. Receptor source: a man younger than 40 in good health.

This clone was detected once. The chain uses TRBV6-5 and TRBJ2-7; TRBD2 might be the D (6 bases). The CDR3 has 14 amino acids. Germline-derived CDR1 and CDR2 are MNHEY and SVGAGI. V lost 0 bases, J lost 4 bases, and 10 bases lay in between. The CDR3 loop is CASSYSREGYEQYF. Written as DNA, the CDR3 is TGTGCCAGCAGTTACTCGCGGGAAGGATACGAGCAGTACTTC.

The chain uses TRBV7-8 and TRBJ2-7; maybe TRBD2 (5 bases). The CDR3 is 15 residues long. V lost 4 bases to trimming and J lost 3 bases, with 16 bases between them. Germline V lookup: CDR1 SGHVS, CDR2 FQNEAQ. The CDR3 DNA sequence: TGTGCCAGCAGCTCTAGCCGGTCCACCGACTACGAGCAGTACTTC. Amino acids: CASSSSRSTDYEQYF. The full variable domain, in which reference TRBV7-8 and TRBJ2-7 provide the parts outside the CDR3, is GAGVSQSPRYKVAKRGQDVALRCDPISGHVSLFWYQQALGQGPEFLTYFQNEAQLDKSGLPSDRFFAERPEGSVSTLKIQRTQQEDSAVYLCASSSSRSTDYEQYFGPGTRLTVT.

The rearrangement joins TRBV2 to TRBJ2-5, with a tentative D call TRBD2 (6 bases). Germline V lookup: CDR1 SNHLY, CDR2 FYNNEI. V was clipped by 3 bases and J by 5 bases, with 16 bases between them. This CDR3 has 15 residues. The CDR3, as DNA: TGTGCCAGCAGTGATCAGAGACTAGGGGAGGAGACCCAGTACTTC. Translated: CASSDQRLGEETQYF.

V is TRBV4-3 and J is TRBJ2-5; 11 bases align to TRBD2. V shed 1 base and J 4 bases; nucleotides not matched to a gene: 2. The CDR3 sequence is 15 residues long. CDR1 and CDR2 (germline): LGHNA, YSLEER. The CDR3 bases are TGCGCCAGCAGCCAAGGACTAGCGGGGCGAGAGACCCAGTACTTC. Protein product: CASSQGLAGRETQYF.

A word on this clone: This specimen includes other DNA sequences encoding the same CDR3. V usage is TRBV7-9 and J usage is TRBJ2-1, with D perhaps matching TRBD2 (6 bases). This CDR3 is 12 amino acids long. Germline lookup yields CDR1 SEHNR and CDR2 FQNEAQ (reference sequence). V was trimmed by 4 bases and J by 7 bases, leaving 8 bases between them. This chain's CDR3 is CASSSRGNEQFF. CDR3 bases: TGTGCCAGCAGCTCACGGGGGAATGAGCAGTTCTTC.

V is TRBV7-9 and J is TRBJ2-5; TRBD2 matches at 9 bases. The CDR3 runs 15 residues. From germline, CDR1 is SEHNR and CDR2 FQNEAQ (reference sequence). The trim removed 4 bases at V and 2 bases at J, leaving 5 bases unmatched. The CDR3: CASSWGTSPQETQYF. The CDR3 bases are TGTGCCAGCAGCTGGGGGACTAGCCCACAAGAGACCCAGTACTTC.

The chain is built from TRBV5-1 and TRBJ1-1; a possible D gene is TRBD1 (6 bases). The ends were cut back, 4 bases at V and 0 bases at J, with 13 bases in the middle. Germline-derived CDR1 and CDR2 are SGHRS and YFSETQ. The CDR3 contains 15 residues. The CDR3 sequence: CASSPKQGVNTEAFF. The CDR3 DNA reads as TGCGCCAGCAGCCCTAAACAGGGTGTGAACACTGAAGCTTTCTTT.

This sequence joins TRBV29-1 and TRBJ2-7, with D maybe TRBD2 (6 bases). The CDR3 runs 14 residues. Trimming took 4 bases from V and 1 from J, leaving 14 bases between them. Germline CDR1 SQVTM, CDR2 ANQGSEA. CDR3: CSVVGWGTSYEQYF. The CDR3 coding sequence is TGCAGCGTTGTTGGATGGGGGACTTCCTACGAGCAGTACTTC.

A single count supports this clone. The DNA for the CDR3 is TGTGCCACCAGCAGAGATTGGACTAGCGGGAGAAATGAGCAGTTCTTC. Amino acids: CATSRDWTSGRNEQFF. This chain links TRBV15 with TRBJ2-1; 13 nucleotides line up with TRBD2. Per germline, CDR1 LNHNV and CDR2 YYDKDF (reference sequence). The CDR3 spans 16 residues. V shed 0 bases, J shed 7 bases, and the junction held 3 bases outside the gene matches. Filled out from reference TRBV15 and TRBJ2-1, the complete variable domain reads DAMVIQNPRYQVTQFGKPVTLSCSQTLNHNVMYWYQQKSSQAPKLLFHYYDKDFNNEADTPDNFQSRRPNTSFCFLDIRSPGLGDTAMYLCATSRDWTSGRNEQFFGPGTRLTVL.

The chain uses TRBV9 and TRBJ2-1; either TRBD1 or TRBD2 may fit D (5 bases each). The CDR3 contains 16 residues. V was pared by 0 bases and J by 7 bases, with 17 bases between. Germline V CDR1 and CDR2: SGDLS, YYNGEE. The CDR3 reads CASSVGGTHDWNEQFF. The CDR3 DNA reads TGTGCCAGCAGCGTAGGGGGGACGCACGACTGGAATGAGCAGTTCTTC.